This TCR beta chain was profiled in a study of blood T cell repertoires in COVID-19. Original handling: Amplification with reference gene primers provided the estimates of nucleated cell counts. Profiled with immunoSEQ multiplex PCR; TCRdb holds only in-frame clones, not every one. V and J calls and clone size are given by that table; D and trimming were obtained from the DNA. The profile covers some 280,000 clones, with about nine tenths appearing a single time and 3% taken by the ten largest. The receptor was isolated from a woman aged 25 to 39 with active or convalescent COVID-19. The sequencing sample was made of peripheral blood.

This CDR3 is CASSLTLTMQEQFF. The CDR3 coding sequence is TGCGCCAGCAGCTTAACACTAACAATGCAGGAGCAGTTCTTC. This chain connects TRBV5-1 to TRBJ2-1; D is uncertain. Trimming stripped 2 bases from V and 10 bases from J, with 16 bases between. CDR1 and CDR2 (germline): SGHRS, YFSETQ. The CDR3 runs to 14 residues.